The clone carrying this TCR beta chain was seen only a few times. Its specificity is not known. TCRdb analysed the 5' RACE reads with MiXCR anew, one entry per CDR3 protein. The table includes 110,000 to 150,000 distinct CDR3 sequences, about 25% detected once. Germline lookup yields CDR1 LGHDT and CDR2 YNNKEL (reference sequence). This CDR3 spans 15 amino acids. The V segment lost 4 bases and the J segment 5 bases; nucleotides outside the gene matches: 2. These data are taken from a study of T-cell memory formation after mild COVID-19. Overall study: Each donor largely had its own TCR clusters.

Study outcomes and limitations: Memory sampled before infection contained some responding clones, suggesting cross-reactive memory joined. Clones that contracted from day 15 to 85 had balanced CD4/CD8; later expanders were CD4+ biased. Shrinking CD4+ clones resided mostly in CM and EM, and CD8+ ones in EMRA.

The chain uses TRBV3-1 and TRBJ2-2, with 12 bases matching TRBD2. The source is an adult woman who had mild COVID-19 (a few samples of this study predate the infection). Cell type and time point are not known. The specimen sequenced was PBMCs or a T cell subset sorted from them (not recorded which). The CDR3 DNA follows: TGTGCCAGCAGCCGACTAGCGGGAGAGACCGGGGAGCTGTTTTTT. This codes for CASSRLAGETGELFF.